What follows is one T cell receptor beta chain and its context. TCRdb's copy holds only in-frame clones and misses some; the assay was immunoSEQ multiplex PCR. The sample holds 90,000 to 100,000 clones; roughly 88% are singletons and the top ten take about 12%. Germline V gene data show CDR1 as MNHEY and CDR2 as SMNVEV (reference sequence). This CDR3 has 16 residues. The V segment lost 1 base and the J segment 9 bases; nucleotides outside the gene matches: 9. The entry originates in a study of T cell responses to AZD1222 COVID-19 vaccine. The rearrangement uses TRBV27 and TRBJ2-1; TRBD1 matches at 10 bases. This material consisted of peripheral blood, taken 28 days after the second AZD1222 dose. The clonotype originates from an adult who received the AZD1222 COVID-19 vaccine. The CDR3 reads CASSLLGQGPGSEQFF. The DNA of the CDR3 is TGTGCCAGCAGTTTATTGGGACAGGGGCCGGGAAGTGAGCAGTTCTTC.